This passage covers 24 T cell receptor beta chains from one sample sequenced in a study of post-analysis software for immune sequencing data. Notes on the study in general: Five or six TRBV segments, TRBV5-6, TRBV5-1 and TRBV20-1 among them, were found more frequent in patients than controls.

TCR beta cDNA libraries had unique molecular identifiers. TCRdb passed the PCR reads through MiXCR, listing each CDR3 protein once. Among about 540,000 distinct CDR3 sequences listed, 30% to 40% were seen once. Their target antigens are unknown. Sequenced: blood. These receptor sequences come from a girl aged 2-17 years with multiple sclerosis.

This clonotype has a count of ten or more. J is TRBJ2-7 and V is TRBV18, with 9 bases lining up with TRBD1. The germline V gene has CDR1 KGHSH and CDR2 LQKENI. V gave up 3 bases and J gave up 6 bases; unmatched junction bases: 9. This CDR3 contains 15 residues. CDR3 protein: CASSPSTGGRAEQYF. CDR3 DNA sequence: TGTGCCAGCTCACCGTCGACAGGGGGTCGCGCCGAGCAGTACTTC.

In this sample, this clonotype turned up many times. The CDR3 spells CASQEGETQYF. The CDR3 DNA follows: TGCGCCAGCCAGGAGGGGGAGACCCAGTACTTC. This chain connects TRBV4-1 to TRBJ2-5, with D perhaps TRBD2 (6 bases). CDR3 length: 11 amino acids. CDR1 and CDR2 from the germline V gene are MGHRA and YSYEKL. V lost 8 bases and J lost 5, with 9 bases in between.

This chain joins TRBV20-1 and TRBJ2-4, with 8 nucleotides matching TRBD2. The V and J ends lost 6 bases and 6 bases, in that order; junction bases with no gene match: 7. The germline gives CDR1 DFQATT, CDR2 SNEGSKA (reference sequence). CDR3 length: 13 amino acids. Here the CDR3 DNA reads TGCAGTGCCGACGGGGGGGGCGGAAACATTCAGTACTTC. It codes for CSADGGGGNIQYF.

The chain links TRBV10-3 to TRBJ2-3; 14 bases fit TRBD2. Trimming took 5 bases from V and 2 from J; bases not matched to a gene: 3. Germline V gene sequence: CDR1 ENHRY, CDR2 SYGVKD. The CDR3 spans 16 residues. The CDR3 here is CAISWTSGGTTDTQYF. As DNA, the CDR3 is TGTGCCATCAGTTGGACTAGCGGGGGGACCACAGATACGCAGTATTTT.

The chain recombines TRBV27 with TRBJ2-3; 7 bases align to TRBD2. This CDR3 contains 15 residues. Trimming cost V 6 bases and J 4 bases; bases outside gene matches: 10. The germline V gene encodes CDR1 MNHEY and CDR2 SMNVEV (reference sequence). The CDR3 is CASSRRGGGPDTQYF. The CDR3 DNA is TGTGCCAGCAGCCGGCGCGGGGGTGGTCCAGATACGCAGTATTTT.

The rearrangement links TRBV4-2 to TRBJ2-1, with a possible D match to TRBD2 (5 bases). The V gene's germline CDR1 is LGHNA and CDR2 YNFKEQ. CDR3 size: 17 residues. V was cut by 0 bases and J by 0 bases, with 12 bases left in between. The CDR3 here is CASSQELRLASYNEQFF. The DNA of the CDR3 is TGTGCCAGCAGCCAAGAATTGAGGCTAGCCTCCTACAATGAGCAGTTCTTC.

The rearrangement uses TRBV11-2 and TRBJ2-3, with 10 bases lining up with TRBD2. This CDR3 comprises 17 residues. Losses at the gene ends were 4 bases for V and 1 base for J; bases not matched to a gene: 8. CDR1 and CDR2 (germline): SGHAT, FQNNGV. The CDR3 here is CASSSIVLAGGTDTQYF. The CDR3 DNA reads as TGTGCCAGCAGCTCGATCGTGCTAGCGGGGGGCACAGATACGCAGTATTTT.

V is TRBV20-1 and J is TRBJ1-1; D may be TRBD1 (6 bases). CDR3 length: 16 residues. V shed 1 base and J shed 2 bases, with 17 bases lying between them. Germline V lookup: CDR1 DFQATT, CDR2 SNEGSKA (reference sequence). The CDR3 loop is CSARVAGAWVNTEAFF. The CDR3 nucleotides are TGCAGTGCTAGAGTTGCAGGGGCGTGGGTAAACACTGAAGCTTTCTTT.

The rearrangement links TRBV11-2 to TRBJ2-5; 8 bases line up with TRBD2. This CDR3 spans 16 amino acids. Germline-derived CDR1 and CDR2 are SGHAT and FQNNGV. With 7 bases clipped from V and 4 bases from J, the junction kept 14 bases outside the gene matches. This CDR3 reads CASTTPREVNRETQYF. The CDR3 DNA is TGTGCCAGCACCACCCCGCGGGAGGTTAATCGAGAGACCCAGTACTTC.

This clonotype was seen only a few times. The gene calls are TRBV12-3 or TRBV12-4 and TRBJ2-1, with 12 positions matching TRBD2. V shed 6 bases, J shed 5 bases, and the junction held 5 bases outside the gene matches. The CDR3 has 15 residues. The CDR3 protein is CASRLAGGRHNEQFF. The CDR3 region has the DNA TGTGCCAGCAGGCTAGCGGGGGGGCGTCACAATGAGCAGTTCTTC.

J is TRBJ1-5 and V is TRBV7-9; no firm D call. There are 15 residues in the CDR3. Trimming pared 2 bases from V and 2 bases from J, leaving 10 bases between. The germline V gene has CDR1 SEHNR and CDR2 FQNEAQ (reference sequence). In DNA form, the CDR3 reads TGTGCCAGCAGCTTAAATGGGGTGGGCAATCAGCCCCAGCATTTT. As protein: CASSLNGVGNQPQHF.

The chain recombines TRBV7-8 with TRBJ2-5; TRBD1 is a possible D gene (6 bases). The V end was cut by 5 bases, the J end by 4 bases, with 20 bases between. The V gene's germline CDR1 is SGHVS and CDR2 FQNEAQ. The CDR3 runs to 16 residues. Written as DNA, the CDR3 is TGTGCCAGCAGCCTTCGGGACACATTCCGGGGAGAGACCCAGTACTTC. Translated, it gives CASSLRDTFRGETQYF.

The chain is built from TRBV20-1 and TRBJ1-5, with D perhaps matching TRBD1 (5 bases). The CDR3 is 15 amino acids. With 0 bases removed from V and 3 bases from J, the gap between germline ends came to 12 bases. CDR1 and CDR2 (germline): DFQATT, SNEGSKA (reference sequence). This chain's CDR3 is CSARDPGSLNQPQHF. The CDR3 DNA follows: TGCAGTGCTAGAGACCCAGGGAGCCTCAATCAGCCCCAGCATTTT.

The V and J genes are TRBV6-6 and TRBJ1-2; no reliable D call. CDR1 is MNHNY, CDR2 SVGAGI, per germline (reference sequence). V gave up 6 bases and J gave up 4 bases, with 15 bases separating them. CDR3 length: 14 amino acids. As DNA, the CDR3 is TGTGCCAGCAGAGGCCGACTAAGAACCTATGGCTACACCTTC. Translating it yields CASRGRLRTYGYTF.

V is TRBV27 and J is TRBJ2-1; 7 bases agree with TRBD2. Germline values: CDR1 MNHEY, CDR2 SMNVEV (reference sequence). The CDR3 is 14 amino acids. V gave up 0 bases and J gave up 13 bases; unmatched junction bases: 9. The CDR3 bases are TGTGCCAGCAGTTTATCGGGAGGGAAATTAGATCAGTTCTTC. Translating gives CASSLSGGKLDQFF.

This rearrangement joins TRBV7-9 to TRBJ2-3; D is unresolved. This CDR3 spans 12 amino acids. The germline V gene has CDR1 SEHNR and CDR2 FQNEAQ (reference sequence). Trimming pared 5 bases from V and 6 bases from J, leaving 9 bases between. The CDR3 bases are TGTGCCAGCAGCCAGGACGGCGATACGCAGTATTTT. It yields the protein CASSQDGDTQYF.

The V call is TRBV29-1, the J call TRBJ2-3, with D possibly being TRBD1 or TRBD2 (5 bases each). The CDR3 loop spans 15 amino acids. CDR1 is SQVTM, CDR2 ANQGSEA, per germline. The V end was cut by 0 bases, the J end by 7 bases, with 17 bases between. The CDR3 DNA reads TGCAGCGTTGAAGAGGGGGTAGAGTGGGTAAATACGCAGTATTTT. It codes for CSVEEGVEWVNTQYF.

This clonotype turned up a few times. The genes are TRBV7-9 and TRBJ2-1; D unclear. CDR1 and CDR2 (germline): SEHNR, FQNEAQ (reference sequence). V lost 2 bases and J 0 bases, leaving 11 bases between the germline ends. The CDR3 totals 16 residues. CDR3 region: CASSLYIGSSYNEQFF. The CDR3 DNA reads TGTGCCAGCAGCTTATATATTGGTAGCTCCTACAATGAGCAGTTCTTC.

The chain links TRBV27 to TRBJ2-7, with 7 bases fitting TRBD2. CDR1 and CDR2 from the germline V gene are MNHEY and SMNVEV (reference sequence). V lost 5 bases and J lost 0; bases outside the gene matches: 16. This CDR3 has 18 amino acids. The CDR3 region is CASSRSSLGGGSSYEQYF. Here the CDR3 DNA reads TGTGCCAGCAGTAGGAGCTCTCTGGGGGGGGGAAGCTCCTACGAGCAGTACTTC.

This chain links TRBV12-3 or TRBV12-4 with TRBJ2-5, with D tentatively TRBD1 (5 bases). The CDR3 consists of 14 residues. Trimming took off 1 base at V and 1 base at J, with 7 bases between the two ends. This CDR3 reads CASSLGGLQETQYF. For the CDR3, the DNA is TGTGCCAGCAGTTTAGGGGGCCTCCAAGAGACCCAGTACTTC.

This clonotype was found a few times. The CDR3 here is CASSSERLLGGLSDTQYF. CDR3 nucleotides: TGTGCCAGCAGCTCAGAGAGGCTTCTCGGAGGGCTCTCAGATACGCAGTATTTT. The genes are TRBV7-9 and TRBJ2-3; weak D call: TRBD2 (6 bases). V lost 4 bases and J 4 bases, leaving 24 bases between the germline ends. CDR3 length: 18 residues. The germline gives CDR1 SEHNR, CDR2 FQNEAQ (reference sequence).

The chain uses TRBV7-2 and TRBJ2-3; tentatively, D is TRBD1 or TRBD2 (5 bases each). CDR3 length: 15 amino acids. The V gene lost 3 bases and the J gene lost 5 bases, with 15 bases spanning the gap. Germline values: CDR1 SGHTA, CDR2 FQGNSA. The CDR3 loop reads CASSLAPSGGDTQYF. CDR3 coding DNA: TGTGCCAGCAGCTTGGCCCCATCTGGGGGAGATACGCAGTATTTT.

The chain links TRBV20-1 to TRBJ2-3; 10 bases line up with TRBD2. From germline, CDR1 is DFQATT and CDR2 SNEGSKA (reference sequence). V shed 2 bases and J 4 bases; nucleotides not matched to a gene: 9. The CDR3 is 16 amino acids. The chain's CDR3 is CSARPGLAEIADTQYF. The CDR3 nucleotides are TGCAGTGCTAGACCTGGACTAGCGGAAATCGCAGATACGCAGTATTTT.

This clonotype was observed a few times. The chain employs TRBV20-1 and TRBJ2-3; 11 positions agree with TRBD2. V gave up 1 base and J gave up 5 bases; unmatched junction bases: 5. Germline V CDR1 and CDR2: DFQATT, SNEGSKA (reference sequence). The CDR3 totals 15 residues. CDR3 nucleotide sequence: TGCAGTGCTAGAGGGAGGGGGACTAGCGGAGATACGCAGTATTTT. Its translation is CSARGRGTSGDTQYF.